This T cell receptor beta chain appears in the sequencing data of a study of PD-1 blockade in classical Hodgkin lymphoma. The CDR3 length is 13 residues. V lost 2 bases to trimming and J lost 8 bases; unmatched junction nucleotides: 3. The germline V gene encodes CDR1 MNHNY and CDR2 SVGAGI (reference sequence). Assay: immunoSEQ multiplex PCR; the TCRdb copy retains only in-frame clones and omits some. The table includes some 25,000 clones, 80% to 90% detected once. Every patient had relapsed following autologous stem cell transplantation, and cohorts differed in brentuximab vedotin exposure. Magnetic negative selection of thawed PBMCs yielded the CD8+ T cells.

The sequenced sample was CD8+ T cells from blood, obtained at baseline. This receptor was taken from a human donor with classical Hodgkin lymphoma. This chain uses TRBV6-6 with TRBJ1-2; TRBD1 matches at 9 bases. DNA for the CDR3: TGTGCCAGCAGTTACGGACAGGGGAACGGCTACACCTTC. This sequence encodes CASSYGQGNGYTF.